These 28 T cell receptor beta chains came from one sample sequenced in a study of blood T cells in healthy people across ages. Sample-barcoded 5' priming and a J-beta primer mix drove a second PCR of 7 to 11 cycles. TCRdb reprocessed the 5' RACE reads via MiXCR and lists one record per CDR3 protein. Among 750,000 to 950,000 distinct CDR3 sequences listed, 20% to 30% were seen once. The same data also went into a second study, on T cells of mothers and their children.

The source material was blood. These receptors were collected from a boy aged 10-17 years in good health.

The chain uses TRBV6-1 and TRBJ2-5; the match to TRBD2 covers 13 bases. V dropped 6 bases and J dropped 3; count of bases not matched to a gene: 4. Germline CDR1 MNHNS, CDR2 SASEGT. The CDR3 loop spans 15 amino acids. The CDR3: CASSSTSGGKETQYF. The DNA for the CDR3 is TGTGCCAGCAGCTCGACTAGCGGGGGGAAAGAGACCCAGTACTTC.

This clonotype appeared once. This chain links TRBV6-2 or TRBV6-3 with TRBJ2-3; D unresolved. Germline loops: CDR1 MNHEY, CDR2 SVGEGT. The V end was cut by 4 bases, the J end by 2 bases, with 16 bases between. The CDR3 has 16 amino acids. The DNA of the CDR3 is TGTGCCAGCAGTTCTCTAGGGCTACGGGCCACAGATACGCAGTATTTT. This encodes CASSSLGLRATDTQYF.

The table lists this clonotype with a count of one. The V gene is TRBV7-3, the J gene TRBJ1-1, with D possibly being TRBD1 (6 bases). This CDR3 comprises 15 residues. Germline lookup yields CDR1 SGHTA and CDR2 FQGTGA. Trimming pared 6 bases from V and 2 bases from J, leaving 16 bases between. CDR3 coding DNA: TGTGCCAGCAGTAGGGGGAGGGGGACAAACACTGAAGCTTTCTTT. It codes for CASSRGRGTNTEAFF.

This rearrangement joins TRBV3-1 to TRBJ2-2, with D tentatively TRBD2 (7 bases). Germline CDR1 reads LGHDT; CDR2 reads YNNKEL (reference sequence). The CDR3 covers 16 residues. The ends were cut back, 1 base at V and 4 bases at J, with 13 bases in the middle. The CDR3 region is CASSQVRGGPTGELFF. CDR3 in DNA: TGTGCCAGCAGCCAAGTACGCGGGGGCCCCACCGGGGAGCTGTTTTTT.

This chain joins TRBV4-2 and TRBJ1-2, with TRBD1 identical over 8 bases. With V trimmed by 4 bases and J by 4 bases, 11 bases remained unmatched. The CDR3 covers 16 residues. In germline, CDR1 is LGHNA, CDR2 YNFKEQ. For the CDR3, the DNA is TGTGCCAGCAGCCGACGACCGGGACAGGATTCCTATGGCTACACCTTC. This encodes CASSRRPGQDSYGYTF.

The chain is built from TRBV12-3 or TRBV12-4 and TRBJ2-5; 7 positions agree with TRBD1. The J call may be faulty, since TRBJ2-1 better matches the DNA end. The CDR3 has 15 residues. CDR3 protein: CASSFETGNPSEQFF. The DNA for the CDR3 is TGTGCCAGCAGTTTCGAGACAGGGAATCCCAGTGAGCAGTTCTTC.

V usage is TRBV12-3 or TRBV12-4 and J usage is TRBJ2-1; D perhaps matches TRBD2 (6 bases). The CDR3 contains 15 residues. Trimming cost V 5 bases and J 6 bases, with 17 bases left between them. The CDR3 here is CASSPGVRRGNEQFF. The DNA of the CDR3 is TGTGCCAGCAGTCCGGGAGTCCGGAGGGGCAATGAGCAGTTCTTC.

In its sample, this clonotype was seen a few times. The chain links TRBV4-1 to TRBJ1-3, with TRBD1 identical over 7 bases. Germline CDR1 is MGHRA and CDR2 is YSYEKL. CDR3 length: 17 amino acids. J lost 3 bases, V lost 2 bases, and 10 bases had no gene match. The DNA of the CDR3 is TGCGCCAGCAGCCAATTCTTACAGGGGATAAGTGGAAACACCATATATTTT. This translates into CASSQFLQGISGNTIYF.

This clonotype has a handful of counts. This rearrangement joins TRBV9 to TRBJ1-1; D is unclear. Germline V CDR1 and CDR2: SGDLS, YYNGEE. Trimming pared 1 base from V and 2 bases from J, leaving 9 bases between. This CDR3 contains 14 residues. The CDR3 bases are TGTGCCAGCAGCGTATGGAAGGATAACACTGAAGCTTTCTTT. It translates to CASSVWKDNTEAFF.

The J gene is TRBJ2-6, the V gene TRBV15; D is possibly TRBD2 (5 bases). Trimming removed 3 bases at V and 4 bases at J, with 16 bases between. CDR3 length equals 17 residues. The germline V gene encodes CDR1 LNHNV and CDR2 YYDKDF (reference sequence). The CDR3 is CATSSARTGLGANVLTF. The CDR3 DNA reads as TGTGCCACCAGCAGCGCGAGGACTGGCCTAGGGGCCAACGTCCTGACTTTC.

This chain joins TRBV27 and TRBJ2-1; TRBD2 is a possible D gene (6 bases). Germline loops: CDR1 MNHEY, CDR2 SMNVEV (reference sequence). V dropped 6 bases and J dropped 7 bases, with 19 bases sitting between them. This CDR3 is built from 15 residues. CDR3 in amino acids: CASRPSAGNGNEQFF. In DNA, the CDR3 is TGTGCCAGCAGACCCTCGGCGGGGAACGGTAATGAGCAGTTCTTC.

Details on this clonotype: A junction end diverges from the germline sequence, so it may reflect a read error. This chain uses TRBV6-1 with TRBJ2-5; no definite D call. The J call may be incorrect, as the DNA end agrees better with TRBJ2-1. This CDR3 has 13 amino acids. The V gene's germline CDR1 is MNHNS and CDR2 SASEGT. CDR3 protein: CASSEDLSNEQFF. For the CDR3, the DNA is TGTGCCAGCAGCGAAGACCTCTCTAATGAGCAGTTCTTC.

This clonotype was seen a few times. The chain recombines TRBV20-1 with TRBJ2-1; no clear D. The CDR3 runs to 15 residues. Looked up from germline, CDR1 is DFQATT and CDR2 is SNEGSKA (reference sequence). Between the trimmed V and J ends, which lost 4 bases and 0 bases, there was a span of 13 bases. CDR3 amino acids: CSATSHSASYNEQFF. CDR3 in DNA: TGCAGTGCTACATCACACTCGGCCTCCTACAATGAGCAGTTCTTC.

The gene calls are TRBV11-2 and TRBJ2-7; 8 nucleotides align to TRBD1. The J segment lost 3 bases and the V segment lost 3 bases, leaving 4 bases of the junction unmatched. CDR1 and CDR2 (germline): SGHAT, FQNNGV. The CDR3 is 14 amino acids. Here the CDR3 DNA reads TGTGCCAGCAGCTTTGACAGGGGAAACTACGAGCAGTACTTC. Protein product: CASSFDRGNYEQYF.

This clonotype was counted between two and nine times. The V and J genes are TRBV28 and TRBJ2-7; D remains unclear. The CDR3 runs 15 residues. Germline values: CDR1 MDHEN, CDR2 SYDVKM. The V gene lost 3 bases and the J gene lost 2 bases, with 14 bases spanning the gap. The CDR3 loop is CASSFPRSTAYEQYF. The CDR3 coding sequence is TGTGCCAGCAGTTTCCCGCGATCCACTGCCTACGAGCAGTACTTC.

This clonotype was seen only a few times. The rearrangement uses TRBV20-1 and TRBJ2-5; D perhaps matches TRBD1 (5 bases). The CDR3 is 13 amino acids. V dropped 2 bases and J dropped 7 bases, with 14 bases sitting between them. The V gene's germline CDR1 is DFQATT and CDR2 SNEGSKA (reference sequence). CDR3 DNA: TGCAGTGCTAGATTCACGTCTGGGGCGACCCAGTACTTC. Its translation is CSARFTSGATQYF.

This clonotype has a handful of counts. The chain has TRBV20-1 and TRBJ2-5; no clear D gene. TRBJ2-1 matches the DNA end more closely, so the J call is doubtful. This CDR3 comprises 12 residues. Germline loops: CDR1 DFQATT, CDR2 SNEGSKA (reference sequence). CDR3 DNA: TGCAGTGCTAGTCAGGTTAACAATGAGCAGTTCTTC. It codes for CSASQVNNEQFF.

The V and J genes are TRBV15 and TRBJ2-1; D is perhaps TRBD1 (5 bases). Germline V lookup: CDR1 LNHNV, CDR2 YYDKDF (reference sequence). This CDR3 has 16 amino acids. Trimming took 4 bases from V and 3 from J, leaving 16 bases between them. The chain's CDR3 is CATSTTGGADYNEQFF. The CDR3 region has the DNA TGTGCCACCAGCACCACTGGTGGGGCAGACTACAATGAGCAGTTCTTC.

A remark on this clonotype: The junction departs from the called germline gene at one end, perhaps through a read error. This chain links TRBV13 with TRBJ2-5; 7 nucleotides agree with TRBD2. Per the germline V gene, CDR1 is PRHDT and CDR2 is FYEKMQ (reference sequence). The length of the CDR3 is 16 residues. CDR3 nucleotides: TGTGCCAACAGCTCTTTTGGAGCGGGGCCTCAAGAGACCCAGTACTTC. Residues: CANSSFGAGPQETQYF.

The chain is built from TRBV29-1 and TRBJ1-4; no reliable D call. From germline, CDR1 is SQVTM and CDR2 ANQGSEA. V shed 5 bases and J shed 5 bases, with 12 bases lying between them. The CDR3 extends over 13 amino acids. CDR3 region: CSVRKAENEKLFF. CDR3 nucleotide sequence: TGCAGCGTTCGAAAAGCAGAAAATGAAAAACTGTTTTTT.

This clonotype was observed a handful of times. The DNA of the CDR3 is TGTGCCAGCAGTCTCTCCGGGACAGGGCTCTACGAGCAGTACTTC. Translating it yields CASSLSGTGLYEQYF. The rearrangement links TRBV27 to TRBJ2-7, with 9 bases fitting TRBD1. Unmatched junction bases numbered 8, after V lost 5 bases and J lost 3 bases. Looked up from germline, CDR1 is MNHEY and CDR2 is SMNVEV (reference sequence). CDR3 length: 15 amino acids.

The chain links TRBV7-9 to TRBJ2-7; D uncertain. Germline CDR1 reads SEHNR; CDR2 reads FQNEAQ (reference sequence). This CDR3 has 12 residues. Trimming took off 5 bases at V and 11 bases at J, with 16 bases between the two ends. The CDR3: CASSPAPWSKYF. DNA of the CDR3: TGTGCCAGCAGCCCCGCACCCTGGAGCAAGTACTTC. The full variable domain, with the rest looked up from reference TRBV7-9 and TRBJ2-7, is DTGVSQNPRHKITKRGQNVTFRCDPISEHNRLYWYRQTLGQGPEFLTYFQNEAQLEKSRLLSDRFSAERPKGSFSTLEIQRTEQGDSAMYLCASSPAPWSKYFGPGTRLTVT.

This clonotype has just a few counts. The chain employs TRBV5-1 and TRBJ2-3, with D uncertain. With 0 bases removed from V and 8 bases from J, the gap between germline ends came to 7 bases. This CDR3 spans 12 amino acids. The germline V gene encodes CDR1 SGHRS and CDR2 YFSETQ. CDR3 sequence: CASSLGWGTQYF. The CDR3 bases are TGCGCCAGCAGCTTGGGATGGGGTACGCAGTATTTT.

The rearrangement joins TRBV5-1 to TRBJ2-5; D may be TRBD2 (5 bases). This CDR3 has 13 residues. V shed 4 bases and J shed 2 bases, with 9 bases lying between them. The germline V gene encodes CDR1 SGHRS and CDR2 YFSETQ. CDR3 sequence (DNA): TGCGCCAGCAGCGGACGGGATCAAGAGACCCAGTACTTC. Translation gives CASSGRDQETQYF.

This clonotype was recorded many times. This chain connects TRBV5-1 to TRBJ2-7; TRBD1 matches at 7 bases. Losses at the gene ends were 1 base for V and 3 bases for J; bases not matched to a gene: 1. Germline CDR1 is SGHRS and CDR2 is YFSETQ. The CDR3 spans 13 residues. The CDR3, as DNA: TGCGCCAGCAGCTTGCACAGGGGCTACGAGCAGTACTTC. It is translated as CASSLHRGYEQYF.

The chain uses TRBV5-5 and TRBJ2-5; D perhaps matches TRBD2 (6 bases). The tail of the sequence fits TRBJ2-7 better, so the J call may be wrong. The CDR3 is 15 residues long. Looked up from germline, CDR1 is SGHKS and CDR2 is YYEKEE (reference sequence). This chain's CDR3 is CASSLSGTGDYEQYF. The CDR3, as DNA: TGTGCCAGCAGCCTCTCCGGGACGGGGGACTACGAGCAGTACTTC.

The chain couples TRBV29-1 to TRBJ2-5; weak D call: TRBD2 (6 bases). This CDR3 comprises 17 residues. In germline, CDR1 is SQVTM, CDR2 ANQGSEA. V gave up 4 bases and J gave up 6 bases, with 27 bases separating them. CDR3 region: CSVGASPGTHRGQTQYF. The CDR3 DNA reads as TGCAGCGTTGGGGCCAGCCCCGGGACTCACCGTGGGCAGACCCAGTACTTC. The whole variable domain, filled in from reference TRBV29-1 and TRBJ2-5, reads SAVISQKPSRDICQRGTSLTIQCQVDSQVTMMFWYRQQPGQSLTLIATANQGSEATYESGFVIDKFPISRPNLTFSTLTVSNMSPEDSSIYLCSVGASPGTHRGQTQYFGPGTRLLVL.

This clonotype was picked up a small number of times. The chain uses TRBV18 and TRBJ1-2; 8 nucleotides match TRBD1. Germline V gene lookup returns CDR1 KGHSH and CDR2 LQKENI. J was trimmed by 3 bases and V by 2 bases; bases with no gene match: 2. This CDR3 is 14 amino acids long. DNA of the CDR3: TGTGCCAGCTCACCAGAGACAGGGGACTATGGCTACACCTTC. As protein: CASSPETGDYGYTF.